This T cell receptor beta chain was retrieved from a study of vaccination effects on CD4 cells after COVID-19. In the study overall: As their vaccination, participants received two doses of either BNT162b2 or mRNA-1273.

In regard to this clone: The antigen remains undetermined.

Before sequencing, viral peptide pools were used by the ViraFEST assay to expand antigen-specific CD4+ T cells. The authors isolated CD4+ T cells after nine to eleven days of culture. None of the vaccinated had previously contracted SARS-CoV-2, and their nucleocapsid antibodies tested negative. Here immunoSEQ multiplex PCR was the method, and the copy in TCRdb shows in-frame clones only, minus some. The table has 50,000 or so clones, roughly three quarters seen once. Germline CDR1 and CDR2: LNHDA and SQIVND (reference sequence). The CDR3 has 13 amino acids. Deletions cut 6 bases from V and 3 bases from J, with 11 bases between.

This material consisted of CD4+ T cells from PBMCs cultured with HCoV-OC43 spike peptides, taken before COVID-19 vaccination. Subset meaning: HCoV-OC43 spike overlapping peptide pool stimulation. The receptor was derived from a human donor who received a COVID-19 vaccine. The V call is TRBV19, the J call TRBJ2-5, with unresolved D. The CDR3 nucleotides read TGTGCCAGTAGCCGTTCAACCGAAGAGACCCAGTACTTC. Its protein is CASSRSTEETQYF. The variable domain in full, completed from reference TRBV19 and TRBJ2-5, reads DGGITQSPKYLFRKEGQNVTLSCEQNLNHDAMYWYRQDPGQGLRLIYYSQIVNDFQKGDIAEGYSVSREKKESFPLTVTSAQKNPTAFYLCASSRSTEETQYFGPGTRLLVL.